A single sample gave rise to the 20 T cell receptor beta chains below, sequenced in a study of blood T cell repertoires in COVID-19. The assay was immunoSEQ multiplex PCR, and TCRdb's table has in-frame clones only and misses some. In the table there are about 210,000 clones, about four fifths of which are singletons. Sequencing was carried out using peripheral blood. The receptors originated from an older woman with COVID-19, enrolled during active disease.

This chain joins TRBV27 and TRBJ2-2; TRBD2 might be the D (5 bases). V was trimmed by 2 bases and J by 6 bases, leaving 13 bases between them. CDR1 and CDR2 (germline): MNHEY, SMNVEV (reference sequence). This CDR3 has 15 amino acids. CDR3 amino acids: CASSLEGRIAGELFF. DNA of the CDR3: TGTGCCAGCAGTTTAGAGGGTAGGATAGCCGGGGAGCTGTTTTTT.

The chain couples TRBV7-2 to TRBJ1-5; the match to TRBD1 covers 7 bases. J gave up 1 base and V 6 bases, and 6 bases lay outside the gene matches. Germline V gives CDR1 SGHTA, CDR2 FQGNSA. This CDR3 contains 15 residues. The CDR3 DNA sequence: TGTGCCAGCAGTTTGACAGGGATGAGCAATCAGCCCCAGCATTTT. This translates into CASSLTGMSNQPQHF.

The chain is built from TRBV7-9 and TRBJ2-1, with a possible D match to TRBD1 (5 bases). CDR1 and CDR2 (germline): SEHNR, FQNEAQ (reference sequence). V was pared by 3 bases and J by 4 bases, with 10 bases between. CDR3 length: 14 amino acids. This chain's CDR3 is CASSLGQGYNEQFF. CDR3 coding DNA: TGTGCCAGCAGCTTGGGGCAGGGTTACAATGAGCAGTTCTTC.

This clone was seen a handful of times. The CDR3 loop is CASSPGQGWTEAFF. The CDR3 DNA reads TGTGCCAGCAGCCCCGGACAGGGATGGACTGAAGCTTTCTTT. This sequence joins TRBV28 and TRBJ1-1; 8 bases are shared with TRBD1. CDR1 and CDR2 from the germline V gene are MDHEN and SYDVKM. The CDR3 covers 14 residues. Trimming removed 6 bases from V and 5 bases from J; junction bases left unmatched: 8.

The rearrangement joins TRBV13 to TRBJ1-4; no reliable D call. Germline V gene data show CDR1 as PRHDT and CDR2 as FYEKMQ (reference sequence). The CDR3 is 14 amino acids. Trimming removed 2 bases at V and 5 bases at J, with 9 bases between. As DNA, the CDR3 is TGTGCCAGCAGCTTAACTGCGGTAAATGAAAAACTGTTTTTT. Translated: CASSLTAVNEKLFF.

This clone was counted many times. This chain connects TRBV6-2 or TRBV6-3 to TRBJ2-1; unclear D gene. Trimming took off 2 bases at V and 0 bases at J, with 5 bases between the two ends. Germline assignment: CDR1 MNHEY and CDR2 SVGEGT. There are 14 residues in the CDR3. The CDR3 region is CASSYDNSYNEQFF. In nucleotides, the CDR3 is TGTGCCAGCAGTTACGACAACTCCTACAATGAGCAGTTCTTC.

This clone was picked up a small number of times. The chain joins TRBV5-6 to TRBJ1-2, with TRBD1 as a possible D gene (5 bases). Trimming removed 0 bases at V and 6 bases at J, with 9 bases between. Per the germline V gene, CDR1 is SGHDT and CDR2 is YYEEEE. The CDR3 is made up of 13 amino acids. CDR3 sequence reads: CASSLAGRDGYTF. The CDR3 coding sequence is TGTGCCAGCAGCTTGGCAGGGAGGGATGGCTACACCTTC.

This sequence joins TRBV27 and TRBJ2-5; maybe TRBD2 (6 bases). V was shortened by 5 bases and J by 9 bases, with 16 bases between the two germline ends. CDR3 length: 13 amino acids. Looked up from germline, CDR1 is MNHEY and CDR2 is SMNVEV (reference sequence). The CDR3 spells CASSGTPPVAQYF. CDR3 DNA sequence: TGTGCCAGCAGTGGGACTCCCCCGGTGGCCCAGTACTTC.

The CDR3 sequence is CASSEYGGAGRVLMTQYF. CDR3 bases: TGTGCCAGCAGTGAATACGGCGGCGCGGGCAGAGTCTTGATGACCCAGTACTTC. This chain joins TRBV25-1 and TRBJ2-5; tentative D call: TRBD2 (5 bases). The V gene's germline CDR1 is MGHDK and CDR2 SYGVNS. CDR3 length equals 18 residues. Trimming took off 0 bases at V and 7 bases at J, with 24 bases between the two ends. The variable domain in full, with the rest retrieved from reference TRBV25-1 and TRBJ2-5, is EADIYQTPRYLVIGTGKKITLECSQTMGHDKMYWYQQDPGMELHLIHYSYGVNSTEKGDLSSESTVSRIRTEHFPLTLESARPSHTSQYLCASSEYGGAGRVLMTQYFGPGTRLLVL.

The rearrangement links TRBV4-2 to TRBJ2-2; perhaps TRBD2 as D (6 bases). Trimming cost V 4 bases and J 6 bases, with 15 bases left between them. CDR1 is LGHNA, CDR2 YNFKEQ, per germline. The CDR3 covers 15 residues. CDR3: CASSRNGEVSGELFF. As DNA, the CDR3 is TGTGCCAGCAGCCGGAATGGGGAGGTATCCGGGGAGCTGTTTTTT.

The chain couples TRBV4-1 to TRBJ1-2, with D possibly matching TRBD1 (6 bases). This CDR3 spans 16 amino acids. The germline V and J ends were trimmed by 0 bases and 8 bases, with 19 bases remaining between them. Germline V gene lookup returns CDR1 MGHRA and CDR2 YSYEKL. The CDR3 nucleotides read TGCGCCAGCAGCCAAGATTCGAACAGGGTGAGGGGCGGCTACACCTTC. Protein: CASSQDSNRVRGGYTF.

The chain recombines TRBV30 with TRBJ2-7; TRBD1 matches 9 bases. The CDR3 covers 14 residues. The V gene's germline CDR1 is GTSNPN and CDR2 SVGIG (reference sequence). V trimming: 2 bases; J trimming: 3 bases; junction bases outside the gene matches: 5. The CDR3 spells CAWSSGQGLYEQYV. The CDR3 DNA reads TGTGCCTGGAGTTCGGGACAGGGTCTCTACGAGCAGTACGTC.

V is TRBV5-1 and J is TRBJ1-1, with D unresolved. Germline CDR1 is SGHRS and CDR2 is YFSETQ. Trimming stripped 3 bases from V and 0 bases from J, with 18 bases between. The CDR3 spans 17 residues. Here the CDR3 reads CASSSADGKLMNTEAFF. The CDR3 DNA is TGCGCCAGCAGCTCCGCCGACGGGAAGCTGATGAACACTGAAGCTTTCTTT.

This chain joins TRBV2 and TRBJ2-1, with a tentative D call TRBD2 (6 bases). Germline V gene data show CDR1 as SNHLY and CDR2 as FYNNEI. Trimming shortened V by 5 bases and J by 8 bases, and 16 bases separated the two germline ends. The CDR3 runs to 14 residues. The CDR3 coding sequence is TGTGCCAGCAGTATGCGGGATATGGGCGATGAGCAGTTCTTC. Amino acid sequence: CASSMRDMGDEQFF.

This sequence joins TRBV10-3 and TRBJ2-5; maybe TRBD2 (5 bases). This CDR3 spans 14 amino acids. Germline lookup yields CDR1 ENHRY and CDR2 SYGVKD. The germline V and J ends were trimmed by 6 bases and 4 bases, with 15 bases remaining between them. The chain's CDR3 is CAISADLGIETQYF. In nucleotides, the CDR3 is TGTGCCATCAGCGCGGACTTGGGGATAGAGACCCAGTACTTC.

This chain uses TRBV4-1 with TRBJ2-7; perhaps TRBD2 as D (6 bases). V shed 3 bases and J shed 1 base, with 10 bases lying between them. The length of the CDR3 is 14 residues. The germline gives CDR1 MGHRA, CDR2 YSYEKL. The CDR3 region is CASSHGRRSYEQYF. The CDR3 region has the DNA TGCGCCAGCAGCCACGGGAGAAGATCCTACGAGCAGTACTTC.

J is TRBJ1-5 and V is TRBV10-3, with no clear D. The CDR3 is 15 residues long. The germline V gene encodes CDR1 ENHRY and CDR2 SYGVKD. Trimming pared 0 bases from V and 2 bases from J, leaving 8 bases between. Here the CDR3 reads CAISESGRGNQPQHF. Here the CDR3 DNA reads TGTGCCATCAGTGAGTCGGGGAGGGGCAATCAGCCCCAGCATTTT.

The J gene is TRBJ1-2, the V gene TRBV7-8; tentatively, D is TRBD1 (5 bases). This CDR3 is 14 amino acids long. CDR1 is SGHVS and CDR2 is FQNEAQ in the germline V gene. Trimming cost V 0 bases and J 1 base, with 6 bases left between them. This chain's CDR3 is CASSLAGGNYGYTF. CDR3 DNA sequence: TGTGCCAGCAGCTTAGCGGGGGGTAACTATGGCTACACCTTC.

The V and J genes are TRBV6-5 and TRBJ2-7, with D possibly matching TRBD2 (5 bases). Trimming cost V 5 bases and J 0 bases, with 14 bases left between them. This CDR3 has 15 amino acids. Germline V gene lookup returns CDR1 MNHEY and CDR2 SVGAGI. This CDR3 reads CASSPWTLSSYEQYF. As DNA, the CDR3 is TGTGCCAGCAGTCCTTGGACTTTGAGCTCCTACGAGCAGTACTTC.

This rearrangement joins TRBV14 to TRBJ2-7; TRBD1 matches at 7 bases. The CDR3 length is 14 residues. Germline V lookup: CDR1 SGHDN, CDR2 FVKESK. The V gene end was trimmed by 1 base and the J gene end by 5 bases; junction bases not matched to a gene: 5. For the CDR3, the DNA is TGTGCCAGCAGCCAAGGGGACAGTAGGCACGAGCAGTACTTC. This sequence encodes CASSQGDSRHEQYF.